This paragraph covers one T cell receptor (beta chain) sequence. Its antigen is unidentified. This sample is drawn from a study of response to subunit inactivated influenza vaccine. Findings of the study overall: T cells newly recruited by each seasonal influenza vaccination are few, the authors suggested.

The CDR3 runs 15 residues. The V end lost 5 bases, the J end lost 2 bases, and 13 bases lay between the germline ends. Germline CDR1 KGHSH, CDR2 LQKENI. TCRdb processed the RT-PCR reads anew with MiXCR; each CDR3 protein has one entry. The sample lists 860,000 or so distinct CDR3 sequences, approximately 21% occurring once. This sequence originates from a man aged 45-60 years who received an inactivated influenza vaccine. Material: PBMCs from blood, obtained about 5 days after vaccination. The gene calls are TRBV18 and TRBJ2-1; D is unresolved. CDR3 region: CASSLGLDTYNEQFF. CDR3 DNA sequence: TGTGCCAGCTCATTGGGTCTAGATACCTACAATGAGCAGTTCTTC.